The source of this T cell receptor beta chain is a study of spatial heterogeneity in lung cancer. Study overall: Each distinct TCR and UMI combination averaged more than ten appearances in raw reads.

This clonotype appeared many times. Its antigen is still unknown. Germline CDR1 and CDR2: MNHEY and SVGEGT. The CDR3 totals 15 residues. Trimming cost V 0 bases and J 7 bases, with 10 bases left between them. Time point specified: sample taken at primary tumor resection. In each case, whole RNA from tumor, nontumor lung or frozen PBMC was sequenced unsorted. Points from the study as a whole: For expanded intratumoral alpha and beta TCRs, counts tracked tumor mutation counts.

Each CDR3 protein gets one entry after TCRdb re-called the 5' RACE reads with MiXCR. The table includes approximately 13,000 distinct CDR3 sequences, around 5% detected once. The chain has TRBV6-2 or TRBV6-3 and TRBJ1-6; D uncertain. Specimen: lung tumor tissue, collected at surgery. The sequence was obtained from a male donor with early-stage non-small cell lung cancer. CDR3 region: CASSYSRRSNSPLHF. The CDR3, as DNA: TGTGCCAGCAGTTACTCCCGACGGTCGAATTCACCCCTCCACTTT.